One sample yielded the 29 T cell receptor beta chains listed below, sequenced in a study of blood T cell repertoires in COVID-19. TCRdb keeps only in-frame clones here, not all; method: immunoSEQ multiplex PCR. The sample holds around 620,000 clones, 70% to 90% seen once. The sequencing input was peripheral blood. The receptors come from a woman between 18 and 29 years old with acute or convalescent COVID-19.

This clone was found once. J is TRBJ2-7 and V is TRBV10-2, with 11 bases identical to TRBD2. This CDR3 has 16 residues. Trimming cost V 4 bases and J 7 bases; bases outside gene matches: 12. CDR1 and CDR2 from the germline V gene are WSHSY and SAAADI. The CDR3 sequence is CASSGPGTSGPWEQYF. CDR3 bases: TGCGCCAGCAGTGGCCCCGGGACTAGCGGCCCTTGGGAGCAGTACTTC.

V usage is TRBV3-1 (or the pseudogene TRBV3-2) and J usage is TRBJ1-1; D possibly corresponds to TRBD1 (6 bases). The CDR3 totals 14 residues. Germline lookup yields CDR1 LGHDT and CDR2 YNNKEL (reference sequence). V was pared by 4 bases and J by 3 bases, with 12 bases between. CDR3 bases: TGTGCCAGCAGCCGCAGGGGAAGGGACACTGAAGCTTTCTTT. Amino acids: CASSRRGRDTEAFF.

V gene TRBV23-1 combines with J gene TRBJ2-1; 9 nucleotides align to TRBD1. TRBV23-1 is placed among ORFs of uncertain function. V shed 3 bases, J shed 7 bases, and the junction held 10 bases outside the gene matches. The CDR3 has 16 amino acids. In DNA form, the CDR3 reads TGCGCCAGCAGTCATCCAGCTGGACAGGGGATAAATGAGCAGTTCTTC. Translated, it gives CASSHPAGQGINEQFF.

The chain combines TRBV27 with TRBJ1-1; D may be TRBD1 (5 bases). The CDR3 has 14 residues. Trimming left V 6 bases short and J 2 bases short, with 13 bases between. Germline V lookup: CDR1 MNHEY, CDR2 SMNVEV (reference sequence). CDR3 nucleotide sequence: TGTGCCAGCAGGACCGGGACTCCTAACACTGAAGCTTTCTTT. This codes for CASRTGTPNTEAFF.

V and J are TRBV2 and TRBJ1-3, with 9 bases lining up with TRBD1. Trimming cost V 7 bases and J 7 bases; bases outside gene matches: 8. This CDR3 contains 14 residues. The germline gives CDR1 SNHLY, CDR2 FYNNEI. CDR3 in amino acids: CASTLGQGENTIYF. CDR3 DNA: TGTGCCAGCACTTTGGGACAGGGTGAGAACACCATATATTTT.

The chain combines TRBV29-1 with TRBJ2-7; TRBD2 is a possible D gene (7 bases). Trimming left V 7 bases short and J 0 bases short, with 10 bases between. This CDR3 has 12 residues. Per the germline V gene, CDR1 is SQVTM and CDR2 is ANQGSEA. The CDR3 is CSGGGPSYEQYF. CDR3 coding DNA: TGCAGCGGGGGGGGGCCCTCCTACGAGCAGTACTTC.

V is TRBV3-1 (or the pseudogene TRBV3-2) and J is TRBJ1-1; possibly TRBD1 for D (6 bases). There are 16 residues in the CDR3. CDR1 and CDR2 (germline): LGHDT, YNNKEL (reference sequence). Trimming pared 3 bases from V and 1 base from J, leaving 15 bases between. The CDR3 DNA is TGTGCCAGCAGCCAGGCTGGGGGGGGCGGGAACACTGAAGCTTTCTTT. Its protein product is CASSQAGGGGNTEAFF.

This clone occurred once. The CDR3 DNA follows: TGTGCCAGCAGTTTAAAAGGGGGCCCTGAAGCTTTCTTT. Protein sequence: CASSLKGGPEAFF. The rearrangement links TRBV12-3 or TRBV12-4 to TRBJ1-1, with 7 bases matching TRBD1. This CDR3 is 13 amino acids long. V shed 2 bases, J shed 6 bases, and the junction held 3 bases outside the gene matches.

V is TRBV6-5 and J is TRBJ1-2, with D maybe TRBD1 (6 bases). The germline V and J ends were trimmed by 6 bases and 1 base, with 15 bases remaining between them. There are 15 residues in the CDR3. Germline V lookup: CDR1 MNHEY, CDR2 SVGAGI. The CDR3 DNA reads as TGTGCCAGCAGCGACCGGGACACCCATAACTATGGCTACACCTTC. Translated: CASSDRDTHNYGYTF.

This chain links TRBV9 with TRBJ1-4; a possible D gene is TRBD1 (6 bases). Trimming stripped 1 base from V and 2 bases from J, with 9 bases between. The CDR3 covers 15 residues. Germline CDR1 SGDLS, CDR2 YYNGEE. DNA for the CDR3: TGTGCCAGCAGCGTACTAGGACAGACTAATGAAAAACTGTTTTTT. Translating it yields CASSVLGQTNEKLFF.

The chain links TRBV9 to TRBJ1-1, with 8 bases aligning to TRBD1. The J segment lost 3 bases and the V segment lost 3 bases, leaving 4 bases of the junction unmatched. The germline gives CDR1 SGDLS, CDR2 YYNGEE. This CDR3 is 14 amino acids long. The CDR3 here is CASSARQGYTEAFF. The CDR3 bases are TGTGCCAGCAGCGCCCGACAGGGGTACACTGAAGCTTTCTTT.

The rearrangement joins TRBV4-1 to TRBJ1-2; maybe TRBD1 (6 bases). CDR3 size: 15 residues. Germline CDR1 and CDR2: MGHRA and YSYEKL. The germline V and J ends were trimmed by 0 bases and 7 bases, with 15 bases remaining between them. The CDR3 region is CASSQEYLTGFGYTF. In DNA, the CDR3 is TGCGCCAGCAGCCAAGAATACCTAACAGGGTTTGGCTACACCTTC.

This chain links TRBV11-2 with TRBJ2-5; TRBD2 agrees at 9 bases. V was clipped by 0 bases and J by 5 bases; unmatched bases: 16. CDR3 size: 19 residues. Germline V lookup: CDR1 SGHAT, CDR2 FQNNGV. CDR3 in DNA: TGTGCCAGCAGCTTAGACCGTCGTGGTAGCGGGGGCCCGGGGGAGACCCAGTACTTC. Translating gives CASSLDRRGSGGPGETQYF. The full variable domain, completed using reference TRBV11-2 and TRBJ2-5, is EAGVAQSPRYKIIEKRQSVAFWCNPISGHATLYWYQQILGQGPKLLIQFQNNGVVDDSQLPKDRFSAERLKGVDSTLKIQPAKLEDSAVYLCASSLDRRGSGGPGETQYFGPGTRLLVL.

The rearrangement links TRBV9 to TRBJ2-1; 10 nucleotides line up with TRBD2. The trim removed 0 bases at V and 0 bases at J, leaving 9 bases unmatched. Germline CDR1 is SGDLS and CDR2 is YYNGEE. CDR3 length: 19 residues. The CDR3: CASSVALAGSHVSYNEQFF. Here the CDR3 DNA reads TGTGCCAGCAGCGTAGCACTAGCGGGGTCACACGTCTCCTACAATGAGCAGTTCTTC.

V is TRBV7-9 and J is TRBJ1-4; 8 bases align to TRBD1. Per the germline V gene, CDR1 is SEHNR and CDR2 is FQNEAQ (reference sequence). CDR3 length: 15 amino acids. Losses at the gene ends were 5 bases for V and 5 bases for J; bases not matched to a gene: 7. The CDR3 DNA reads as TGTGCCAGCAGCCCCCCGGGACAGGCGAATGAAAAACTGTTTTTT. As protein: CASSPPGQANEKLFF.

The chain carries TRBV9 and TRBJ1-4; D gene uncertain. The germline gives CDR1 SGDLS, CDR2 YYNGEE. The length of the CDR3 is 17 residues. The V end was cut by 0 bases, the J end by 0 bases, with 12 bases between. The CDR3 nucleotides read TGTGCCAGCAGCGTAGGAGGCTTGGCTGCAACTAATGAAAAACTGTTTTTT. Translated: CASSVGGLAATNEKLFF.

The CDR3 nucleotides read TGCGCCAGCAGCCAGGGACAGGGTAAATTAGCCCAGCATTTT. The encoded protein is CASSQGQGKLAQHF. The V and J genes are TRBV4-1 and TRBJ1-5; 9 positions match TRBD1. The germline CDR1 and CDR2 sequences are MGHRA and YSYEKL. The junction had 8 bases not matched to a gene; V was cut back by 3 bases and J by 11 bases. CDR3 length: 14 residues.

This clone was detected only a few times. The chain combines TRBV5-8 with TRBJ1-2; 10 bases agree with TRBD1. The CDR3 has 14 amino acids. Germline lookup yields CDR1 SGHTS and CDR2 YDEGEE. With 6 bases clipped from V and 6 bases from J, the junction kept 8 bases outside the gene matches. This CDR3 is CASIRQGAGDGYTF. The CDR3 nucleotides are TGTGCCAGCATAAGACAGGGGGCTGGCGATGGCTACACCTTC.

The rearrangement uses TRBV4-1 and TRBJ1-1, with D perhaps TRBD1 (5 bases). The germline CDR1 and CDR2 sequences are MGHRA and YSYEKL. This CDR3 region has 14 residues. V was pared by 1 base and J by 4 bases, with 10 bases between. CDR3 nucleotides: TGCGCCAGCAGCCAAGTAGGGGAAGGCACTGAAGCTTTCTTT. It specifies CASSQVGEGTEAFF.

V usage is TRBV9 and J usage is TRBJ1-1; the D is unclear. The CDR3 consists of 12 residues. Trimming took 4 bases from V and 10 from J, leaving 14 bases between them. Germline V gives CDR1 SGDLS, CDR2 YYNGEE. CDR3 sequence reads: CASSPGGIGAFF. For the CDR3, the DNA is TGTGCCAGCAGCCCCGGCGGCATCGGAGCTTTCTTT.

Here the CDR3 DNA reads TGCAGCGCGCGGGGGACCTTGAACACTGAAGCTTTCTTT. This gives the protein CSARGTLNTEAFF. The gene calls are TRBV29-1 and TRBJ1-1, with a tentative D call TRBD1 (5 bases). The CDR3 is 13 residues long. Germline CDR1 reads SQVTM; CDR2 reads ANQGSEA. V was clipped by 7 bases and J by 0 bases, with 12 bases between them. The complete variable domain, with remaining parts taken from reference TRBV29-1 and TRBJ1-1, reads SAVISQKPSRDICQRGTSLTIQCQVDSQVTMMFWYRQQPGQSLTLIATANQGSEATYESGFVIDKFPISRPNLTFSTLTVSNMSPEDSSIYLCSARGTLNTEAFFGQGTRLTVV.

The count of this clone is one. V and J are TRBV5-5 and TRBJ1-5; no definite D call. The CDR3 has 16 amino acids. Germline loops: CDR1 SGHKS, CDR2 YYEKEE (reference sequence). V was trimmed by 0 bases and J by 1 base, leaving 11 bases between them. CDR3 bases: TGTGCCAGCAGCTTGGGAGTGGCGGGCAGCAATCAGCCCCAGCATTTT. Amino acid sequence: CASSLGVAGSNQPQHF.

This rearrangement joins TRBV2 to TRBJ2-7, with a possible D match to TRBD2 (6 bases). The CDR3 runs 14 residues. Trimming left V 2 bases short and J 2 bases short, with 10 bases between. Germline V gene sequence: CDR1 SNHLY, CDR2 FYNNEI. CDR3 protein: CASSELASTYEQYF. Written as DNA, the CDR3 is TGTGCCAGCAGTGAACTAGCGAGCACCTACGAGCAGTACTTC. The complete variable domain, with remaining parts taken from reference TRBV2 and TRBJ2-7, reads EPEVTQTPSHQVTQMGQEVILRCVPISNHLYFYWYRQILGQKVEFLVSFYNNEISEKSEIFDDQFSVERPDGSNFTLKIRSTKLEDSAMYFCASSELASTYEQYFGPGTRLTVT.

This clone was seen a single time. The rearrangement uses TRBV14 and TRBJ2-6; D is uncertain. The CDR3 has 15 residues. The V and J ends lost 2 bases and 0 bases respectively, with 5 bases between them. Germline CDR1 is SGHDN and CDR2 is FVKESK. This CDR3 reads CASSQLISGANVLTF. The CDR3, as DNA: TGTGCCAGCAGCCAATTAATCTCTGGGGCCAACGTCCTGACTTTC.

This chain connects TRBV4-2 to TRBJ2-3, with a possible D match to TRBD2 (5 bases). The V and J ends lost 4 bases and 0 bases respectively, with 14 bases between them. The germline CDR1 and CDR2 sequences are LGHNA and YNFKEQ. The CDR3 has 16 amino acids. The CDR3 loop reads CASSLGPGSSTDTQYF. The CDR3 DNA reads TGTGCCAGCAGCCTAGGTCCGGGGAGTAGCACAGATACGCAGTATTTT.

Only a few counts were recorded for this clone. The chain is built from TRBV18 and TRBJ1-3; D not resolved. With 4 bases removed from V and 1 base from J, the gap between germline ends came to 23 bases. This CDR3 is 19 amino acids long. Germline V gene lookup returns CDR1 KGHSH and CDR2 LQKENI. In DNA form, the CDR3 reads TGTGCCAGCTCACTAACCTCCATACTCCCAATGTGGTCTGGAAACACCATATATTTT. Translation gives CASSLTSILPMWSGNTIYF.

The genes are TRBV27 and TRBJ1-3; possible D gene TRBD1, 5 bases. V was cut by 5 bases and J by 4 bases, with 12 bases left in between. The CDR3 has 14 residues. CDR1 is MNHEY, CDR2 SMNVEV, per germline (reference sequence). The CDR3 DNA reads TGTGCCAGCAGTAAGATGGGGCCGGGAAACACCATATATTTT. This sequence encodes CASSKMGPGNTIYF.

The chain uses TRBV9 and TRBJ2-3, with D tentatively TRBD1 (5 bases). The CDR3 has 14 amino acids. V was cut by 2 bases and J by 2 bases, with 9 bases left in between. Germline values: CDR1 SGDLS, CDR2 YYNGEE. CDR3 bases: TGTGCCAGCAGCGTGGGGCGGTACACAGATACGCAGTATTTT. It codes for CASSVGRYTDTQYF.

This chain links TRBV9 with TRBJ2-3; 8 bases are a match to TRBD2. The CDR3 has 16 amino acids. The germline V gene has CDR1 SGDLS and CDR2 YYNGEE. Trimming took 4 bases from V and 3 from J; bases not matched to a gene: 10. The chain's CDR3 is CASSLRGRGATDTQYF. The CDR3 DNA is TGTGCCAGCAGCTTGCGCGGGCGGGGGGCTACAGATACGCAGTATTTT.